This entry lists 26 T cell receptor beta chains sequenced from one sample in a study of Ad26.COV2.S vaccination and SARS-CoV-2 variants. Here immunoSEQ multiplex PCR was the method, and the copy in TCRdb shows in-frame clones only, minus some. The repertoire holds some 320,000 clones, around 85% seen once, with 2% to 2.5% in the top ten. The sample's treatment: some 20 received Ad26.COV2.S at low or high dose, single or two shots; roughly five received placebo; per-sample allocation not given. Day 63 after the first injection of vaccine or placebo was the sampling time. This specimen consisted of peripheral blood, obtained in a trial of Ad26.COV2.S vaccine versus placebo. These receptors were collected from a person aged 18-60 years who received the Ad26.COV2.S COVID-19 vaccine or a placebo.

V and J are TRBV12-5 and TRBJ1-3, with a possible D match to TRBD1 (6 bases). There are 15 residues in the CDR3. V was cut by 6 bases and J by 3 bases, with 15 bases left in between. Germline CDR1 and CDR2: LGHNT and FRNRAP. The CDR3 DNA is TGTGCTAGTGGGGGGGCCCCGGTGCATGGAAACACCATATATTTT. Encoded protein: CASGGAPVHGNTIYF.

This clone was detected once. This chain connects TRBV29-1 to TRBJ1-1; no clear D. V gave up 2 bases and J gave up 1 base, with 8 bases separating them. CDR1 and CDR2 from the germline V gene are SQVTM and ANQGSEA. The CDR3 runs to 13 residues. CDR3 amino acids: CSVERAENTEAFF. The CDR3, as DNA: TGCAGCGTTGAACGAGCAGAGAACACTGAAGCTTTCTTT. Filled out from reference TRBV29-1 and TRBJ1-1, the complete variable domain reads SAVISQKPSRDICQRGTSLTIQCQVDSQVTMMFWYRQQPGQSLTLIATANQGSEATYESGFVIDKFPISRPNLTFSTLTVSNMSPEDSSIYLCSVERAENTEAFFGQGTRLTVV.

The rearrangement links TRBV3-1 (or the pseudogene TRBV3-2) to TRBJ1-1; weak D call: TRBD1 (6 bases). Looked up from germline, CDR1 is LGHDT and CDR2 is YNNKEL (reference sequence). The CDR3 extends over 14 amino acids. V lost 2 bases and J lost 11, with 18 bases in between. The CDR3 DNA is TGTGCCAGCAGCCAACCCGGGTTCGGGACACGGGCTTTCTTT. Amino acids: CASSQPGFGTRAFF.

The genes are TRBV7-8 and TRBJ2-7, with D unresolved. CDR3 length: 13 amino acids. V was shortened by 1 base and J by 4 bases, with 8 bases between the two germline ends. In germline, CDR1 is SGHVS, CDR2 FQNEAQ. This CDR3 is CASSLVRQYEQYF. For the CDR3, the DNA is TGTGCCAGCAGCTTAGTCAGGCAATACGAGCAGTACTTC.

The CDR3 bases are TGTGCCACTCTAGACCCTGACGGCCGGGAAAAACTGTTTTTT. Translating gives CATLDPDGREKLFF. The chain combines TRBV10-3 with TRBJ1-4; no definite D call. Germline lookup yields CDR1 ENHRY and CDR2 SYGVKD. Trimming took 10 bases from V and 8 from J, leaving 20 bases between them. The CDR3 contains 14 residues.

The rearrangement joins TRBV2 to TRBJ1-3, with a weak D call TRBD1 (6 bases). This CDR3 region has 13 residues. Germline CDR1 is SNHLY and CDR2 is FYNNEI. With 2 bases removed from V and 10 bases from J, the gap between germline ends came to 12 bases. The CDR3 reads CASSELRGRTIYF. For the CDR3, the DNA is TGTGCCAGCAGTGAACTCAGGGGCCGGACCATATATTTT. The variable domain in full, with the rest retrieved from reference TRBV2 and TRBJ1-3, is EPEVTQTPSHQVTQMGQEVILRCVPISNHLYFYWYRQILGQKVEFLVSFYNNEISEKSEIFDDQFSVERPDGSNFTLKIRSTKLEDSAMYFCASSELRGRTIYFGEGSWLTVV.

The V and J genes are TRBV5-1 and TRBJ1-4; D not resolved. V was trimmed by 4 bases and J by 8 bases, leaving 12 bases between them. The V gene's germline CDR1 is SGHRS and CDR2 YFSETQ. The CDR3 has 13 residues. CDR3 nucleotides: TGCGCCAGCAGCCGGGGAATAGAGGAAAAACTGTTTTTT. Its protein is CASSRGIEEKLFF.

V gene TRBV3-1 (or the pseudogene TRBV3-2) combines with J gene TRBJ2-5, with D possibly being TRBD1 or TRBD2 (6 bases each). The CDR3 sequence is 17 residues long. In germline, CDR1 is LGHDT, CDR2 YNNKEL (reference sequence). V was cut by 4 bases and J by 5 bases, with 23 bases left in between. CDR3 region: CASSLRGEAGGAETQYF. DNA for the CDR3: TGTGCCAGCAGCCTCAGAGGGGAGGCCGGGGGCGCGGAGACCCAGTACTTC.

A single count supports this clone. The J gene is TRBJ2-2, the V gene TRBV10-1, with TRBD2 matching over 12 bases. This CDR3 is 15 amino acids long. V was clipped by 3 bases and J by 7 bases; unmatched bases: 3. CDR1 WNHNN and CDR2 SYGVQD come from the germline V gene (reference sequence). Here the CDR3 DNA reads TGCGCCAGCAGTGACTCGGGACTAGCGGGCGGGGAGCTGTTTTTT. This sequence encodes CASSDSGLAGGELFF.

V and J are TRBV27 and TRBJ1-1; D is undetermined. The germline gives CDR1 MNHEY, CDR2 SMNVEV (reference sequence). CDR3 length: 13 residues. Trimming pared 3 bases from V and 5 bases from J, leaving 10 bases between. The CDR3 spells CASSLGIWTEAFF. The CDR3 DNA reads TGTGCCAGCAGTTTGGGGATTTGGACTGAAGCTTTCTTT.

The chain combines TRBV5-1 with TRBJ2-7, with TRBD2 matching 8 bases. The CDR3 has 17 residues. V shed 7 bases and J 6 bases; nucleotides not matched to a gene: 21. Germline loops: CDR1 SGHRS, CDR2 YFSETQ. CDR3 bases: TGCGCCAGCGCCCTGGGGTTTTCAGCGGGGGTCCGGAGCGAGCAGTACTTC. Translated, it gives CASALGFSAGVRSEQYF.

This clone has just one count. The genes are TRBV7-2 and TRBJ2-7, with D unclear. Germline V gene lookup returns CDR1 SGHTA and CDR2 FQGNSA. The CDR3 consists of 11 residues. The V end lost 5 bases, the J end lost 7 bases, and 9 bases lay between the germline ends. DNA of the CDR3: TGTGCCAGCAGCCCAGGCCGTGAGCAGTACTTC. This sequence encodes CASSPGREQYF.

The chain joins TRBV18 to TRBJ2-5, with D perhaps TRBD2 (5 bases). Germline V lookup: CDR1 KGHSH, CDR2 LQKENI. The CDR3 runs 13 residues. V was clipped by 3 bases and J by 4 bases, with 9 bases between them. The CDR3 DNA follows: TGTGCCAGCTCACCGGGAGTGGGAGAGACCCAGTACTTC. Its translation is CASSPGVGETQYF.

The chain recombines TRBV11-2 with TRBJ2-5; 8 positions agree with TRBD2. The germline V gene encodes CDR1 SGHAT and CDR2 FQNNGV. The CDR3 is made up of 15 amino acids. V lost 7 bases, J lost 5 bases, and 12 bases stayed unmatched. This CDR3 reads CASTPSGGVYETQYF. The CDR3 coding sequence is TGTGCCAGCACCCCGTCCGGGGGGGTTTACGAGACCCAGTACTTC. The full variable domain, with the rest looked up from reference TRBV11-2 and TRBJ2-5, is EAGVAQSPRYKIIEKRQSVAFWCNPISGHATLYWYQQILGQGPKLLIQFQNNGVVDDSQLPKDRFSAERLKGVDSTLKIQPAKLEDSAVYLCASTPSGGVYETQYFGPGTRLLVL.

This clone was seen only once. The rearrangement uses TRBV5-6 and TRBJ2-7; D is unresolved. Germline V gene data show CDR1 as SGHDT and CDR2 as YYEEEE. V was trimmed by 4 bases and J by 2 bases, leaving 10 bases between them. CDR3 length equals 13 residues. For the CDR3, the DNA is TGTGCCAGCAGCCCGCGGTATACCTACGAGCAGTACTTC. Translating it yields CASSPRYTYEQYF.

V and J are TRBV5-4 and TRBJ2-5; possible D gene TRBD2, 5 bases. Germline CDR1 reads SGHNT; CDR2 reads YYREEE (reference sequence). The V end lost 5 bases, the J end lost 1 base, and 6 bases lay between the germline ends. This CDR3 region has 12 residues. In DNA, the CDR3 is TGTGCCAGCAGGGCGGGCCAAGAGACCCAGTACTTC. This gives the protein CASRAGQETQYF.

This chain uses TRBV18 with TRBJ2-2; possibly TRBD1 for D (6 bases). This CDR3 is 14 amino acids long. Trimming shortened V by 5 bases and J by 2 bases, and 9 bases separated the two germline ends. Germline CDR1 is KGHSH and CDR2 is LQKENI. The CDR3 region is CASSGQTNTGELFF. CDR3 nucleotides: TGTGCCAGCTCAGGACAGACTAACACCGGGGAGCTGTTTTTT.

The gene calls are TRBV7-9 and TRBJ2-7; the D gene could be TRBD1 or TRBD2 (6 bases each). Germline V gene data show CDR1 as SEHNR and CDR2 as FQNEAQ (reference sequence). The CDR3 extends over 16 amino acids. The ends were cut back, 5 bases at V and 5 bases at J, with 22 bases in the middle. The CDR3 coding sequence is TGTGCCAGCAGCCTAGAGGGGGGTAGGGCAGCTGACGAGCAGTACTTC. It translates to CASSLEGGRAADEQYF. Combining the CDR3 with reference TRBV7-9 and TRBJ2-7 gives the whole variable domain DTGVSQNPRHKITKRGQNVTFRCDPISEHNRLYWYRQTLGQGPEFLTYFQNEAQLEKSRLLSDRFSAERPKGSFSTLEIQRTEQGDSAMYLCASSLEGGRAADEQYFGPGTRLTVT.

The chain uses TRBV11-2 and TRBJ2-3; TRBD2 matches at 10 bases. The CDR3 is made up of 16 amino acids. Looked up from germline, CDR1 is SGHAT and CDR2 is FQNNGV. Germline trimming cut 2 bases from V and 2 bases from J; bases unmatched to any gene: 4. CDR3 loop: CASSLRAGGFTDTQYF. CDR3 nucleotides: TGTGCCAGCAGCTTACGAGCGGGGGGGTTCACAGATACGCAGTATTTT.

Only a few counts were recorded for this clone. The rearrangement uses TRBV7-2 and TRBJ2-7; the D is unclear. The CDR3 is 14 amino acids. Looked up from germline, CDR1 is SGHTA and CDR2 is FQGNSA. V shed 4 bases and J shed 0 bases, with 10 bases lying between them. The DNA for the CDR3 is TGTGCCAGCAGCTCGGGCTATAGCTCCTACGAGCAGTACTTC. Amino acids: CASSSGYSSYEQYF.

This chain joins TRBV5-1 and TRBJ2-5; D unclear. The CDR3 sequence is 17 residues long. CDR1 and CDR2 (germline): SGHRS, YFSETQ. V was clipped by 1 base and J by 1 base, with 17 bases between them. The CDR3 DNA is TGCGCCAGCAGCTTGATGTCGTCGGCAAGTTCCCAAGAGACCCAGTACTTC. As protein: CASSLMSSASSQETQYF.

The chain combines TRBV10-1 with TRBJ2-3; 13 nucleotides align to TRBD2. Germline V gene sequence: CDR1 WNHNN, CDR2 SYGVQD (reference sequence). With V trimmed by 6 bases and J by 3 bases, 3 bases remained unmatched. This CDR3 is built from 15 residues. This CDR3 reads CASSRLAGGTDTQYF. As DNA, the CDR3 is TGCGCCAGCAGCAGACTAGCGGGGGGAACAGATACGCAGTATTTT.

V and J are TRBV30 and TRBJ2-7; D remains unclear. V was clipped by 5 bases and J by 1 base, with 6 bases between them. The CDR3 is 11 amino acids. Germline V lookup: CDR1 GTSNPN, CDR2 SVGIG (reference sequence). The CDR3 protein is CAWGISYEQYF. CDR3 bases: TGTGCCTGGGGAATTTCCTACGAGCAGTACTTC.

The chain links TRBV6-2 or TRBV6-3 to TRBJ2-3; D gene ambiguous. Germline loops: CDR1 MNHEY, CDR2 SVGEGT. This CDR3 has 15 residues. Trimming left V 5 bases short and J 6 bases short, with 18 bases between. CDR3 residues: CASSEPFSAIDTQYF. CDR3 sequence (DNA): TGTGCCAGCAGTGAGCCGTTCAGCGCGATCGATACGCAGTATTTT.

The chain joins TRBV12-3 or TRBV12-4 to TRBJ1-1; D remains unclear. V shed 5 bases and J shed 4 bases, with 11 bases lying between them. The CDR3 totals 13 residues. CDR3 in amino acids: CASSLRVTTEAFF. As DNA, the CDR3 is TGTGCCAGCAGTCTTAGGGTTACCACTGAAGCTTTCTTT.

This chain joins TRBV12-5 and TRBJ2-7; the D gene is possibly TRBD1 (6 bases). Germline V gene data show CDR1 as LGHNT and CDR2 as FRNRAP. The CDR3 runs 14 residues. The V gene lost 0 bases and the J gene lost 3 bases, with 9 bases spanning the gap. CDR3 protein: CASGLVQDSYEQYF. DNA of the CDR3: TGTGCTAGTGGTTTGGTCCAGGACAGCTACGAGCAGTACTTC.